This T cell receptor beta chain was recovered during a study of shared clonotypes between healthy human individuals. Study details: The donors, a couple of women and a few men, were aged 18 to 49. Each donor's CD8 memory used one plate, CD8 naive two, each CD4 subset three.

The germline CDR1 and CDR2 sequences are GTSNPN and SVGIG (reference sequence). CDR3 size: 13 residues. Unmatched junction bases numbered 3, after V lost 5 bases and J lost 4 bases. CD4+ cells underwent separation, giving CD45RA+ naive and CD45RA-negative memory subsets. Here immunoSEQ multiplex PCR was the method, and the copy in TCRdb shows in-frame clones only, minus some. The sample records 2 million to 3 million clones, roughly 93% being singletons. Comment on this clone: Its antigen remains unknown.

General observations from the study: The sharing of 4.5% to 5% of naive CD4 clonotypes was seen across a handful of donors.

The sequence was collected from a man aged 18 to 29 in good health. Some clones in this sample may be carry-over from other donors' samples. The chain is built from TRBV30 and TRBJ2-3, with 10 bases that match TRBD2. Sequenced sample: naive CD4+ T cells from PBMCs. Subset described: CD45RA+ positively selected. The CDR3 spells CAWGLADSDTQYF. The DNA for the CDR3 is TGTGCCTGGGGACTAGCGGACTCAGATACGCAGTATTTT.